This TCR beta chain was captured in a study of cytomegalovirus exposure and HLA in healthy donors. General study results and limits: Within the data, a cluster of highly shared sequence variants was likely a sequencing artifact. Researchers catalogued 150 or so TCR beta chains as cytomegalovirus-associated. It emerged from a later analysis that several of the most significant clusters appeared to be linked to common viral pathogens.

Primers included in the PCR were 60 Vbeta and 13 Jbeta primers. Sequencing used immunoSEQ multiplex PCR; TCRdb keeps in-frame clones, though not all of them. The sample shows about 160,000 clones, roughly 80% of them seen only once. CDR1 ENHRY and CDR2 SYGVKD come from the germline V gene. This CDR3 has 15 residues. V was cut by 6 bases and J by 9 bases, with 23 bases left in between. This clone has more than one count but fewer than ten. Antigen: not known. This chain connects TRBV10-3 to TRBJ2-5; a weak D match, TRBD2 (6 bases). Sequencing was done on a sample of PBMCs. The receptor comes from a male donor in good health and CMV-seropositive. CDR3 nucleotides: TGTGCCATCAGCAGTCCGGGACTCCCGAGGTGGGCCCAGTACTTC. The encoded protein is CAISSPGLPRWAQYF.